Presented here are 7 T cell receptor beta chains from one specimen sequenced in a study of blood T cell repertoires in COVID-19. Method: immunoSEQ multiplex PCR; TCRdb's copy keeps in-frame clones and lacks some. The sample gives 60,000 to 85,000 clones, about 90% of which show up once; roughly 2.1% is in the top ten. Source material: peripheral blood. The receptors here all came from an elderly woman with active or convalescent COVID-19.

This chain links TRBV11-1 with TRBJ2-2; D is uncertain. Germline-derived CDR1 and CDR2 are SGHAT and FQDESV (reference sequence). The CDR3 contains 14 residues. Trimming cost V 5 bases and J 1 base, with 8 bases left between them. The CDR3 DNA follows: TGTGCCAGCAGCCCTACAGTGAACACCGGGGAGCTGTTTTTT. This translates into CASSPTVNTGELFF.

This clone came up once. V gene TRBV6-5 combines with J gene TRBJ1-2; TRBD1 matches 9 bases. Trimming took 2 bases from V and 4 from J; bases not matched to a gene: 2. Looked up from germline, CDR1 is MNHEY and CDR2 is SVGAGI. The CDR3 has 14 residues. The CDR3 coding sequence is TGTGCCAGCAGTTACGGACAGGGGATCTATGGCTACACCTTC. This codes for CASSYGQGIYGYTF.

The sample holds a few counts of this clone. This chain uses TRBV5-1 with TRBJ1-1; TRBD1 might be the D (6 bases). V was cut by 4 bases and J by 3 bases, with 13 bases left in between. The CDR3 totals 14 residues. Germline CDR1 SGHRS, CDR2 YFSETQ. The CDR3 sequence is CASSPGAFDTEAFF. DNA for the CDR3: TGCGCCAGCAGCCCAGGGGCTTTTGACACTGAAGCTTTCTTT.

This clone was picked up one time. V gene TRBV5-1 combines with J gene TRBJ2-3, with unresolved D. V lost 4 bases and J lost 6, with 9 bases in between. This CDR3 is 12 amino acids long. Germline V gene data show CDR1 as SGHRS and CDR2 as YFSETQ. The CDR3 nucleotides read TGCGCCAGCAGCCCCGGGTGGGATACGCAGTATTTT. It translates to CASSPGWDTQYF.

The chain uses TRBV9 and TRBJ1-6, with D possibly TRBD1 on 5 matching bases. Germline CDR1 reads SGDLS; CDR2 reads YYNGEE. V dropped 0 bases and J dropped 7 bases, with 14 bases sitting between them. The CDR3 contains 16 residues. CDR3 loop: CASSVESWGGNSPLHF. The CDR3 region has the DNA TGTGCCAGCAGCGTAGAATCGTGGGGCGGCAATTCACCCCTCCACTTT.

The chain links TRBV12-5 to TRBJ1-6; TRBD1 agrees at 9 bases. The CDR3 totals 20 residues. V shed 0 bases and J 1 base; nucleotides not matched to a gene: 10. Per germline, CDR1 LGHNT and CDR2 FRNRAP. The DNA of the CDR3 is TGTGCTAGTGGTTTGGTCCGGGACAGGGCGCGGGGGTCCTATAATTCACCCCTCCACTTT. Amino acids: CASGLVRDRARGSYNSPLHF.

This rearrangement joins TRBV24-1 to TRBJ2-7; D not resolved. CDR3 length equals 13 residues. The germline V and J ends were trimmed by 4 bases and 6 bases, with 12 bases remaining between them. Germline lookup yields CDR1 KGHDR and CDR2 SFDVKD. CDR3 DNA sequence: TGTGCCACCAGTGACCCACTTAGTGGCGAGCAGTACTTC. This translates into CATSDPLSGEQYF.